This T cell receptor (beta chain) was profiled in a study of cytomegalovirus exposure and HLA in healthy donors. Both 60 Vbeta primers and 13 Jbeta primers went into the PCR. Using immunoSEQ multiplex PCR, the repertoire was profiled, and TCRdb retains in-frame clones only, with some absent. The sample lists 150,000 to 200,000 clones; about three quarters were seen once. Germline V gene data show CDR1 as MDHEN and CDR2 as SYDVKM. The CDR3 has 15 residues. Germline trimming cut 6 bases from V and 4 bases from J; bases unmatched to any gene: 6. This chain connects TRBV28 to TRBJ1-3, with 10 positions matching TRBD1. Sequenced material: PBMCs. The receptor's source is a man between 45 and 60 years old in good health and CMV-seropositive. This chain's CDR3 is CASSSGQGPGNTIYF. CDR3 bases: TGTGCCAGCAGCTCGGGACAGGGGCCCGGAAACACCATATATTTT.